These 22 T cell receptor beta chains originate from one sample sequenced in a study of response to subunit inactivated influenza vaccine. TCRdb re-derived calls from the RT-PCR reads in MiXCR, one entry per CDR3 protein. The table has more than 400,000 distinct CDR3 sequences, roughly 9.7% seen once. The specimen was PBMCs from blood, collected 45 days after vaccination. The receptor source for this set is a middle-aged man who received an inactivated influenza vaccine.

This clonotype turned up a few times. This rearrangement joins TRBV7-2 to TRBJ1-2; no definite D call. Germline lookup yields CDR1 SGHTA and CDR2 FQGNSA. Trimming removed 5 bases from V and 9 bases from J, with 16 bases in between. This CDR3 has 13 amino acids. CDR3 in amino acids: CASSRSNSDSYTF. CDR3 DNA: TGTGCCAGCAGCCGGAGTAATTCGGATAGCTACACCTTC. Based on the CDR3 plus reference TRBV7-2 and TRBJ1-2, the full variable domain is GAGVSQSPSNKVTEKGKDVELRCDPISGHTALYWYRQSLGQGLEFLIYFQGNSAPDKSGLPSDRFSAERTGGSVSTLTIQRTQQEDSAVYLCASSRSNSDSYTFGSGTRLTVV.

This clonotype was counted between two and nine times. The limits of the CDR3 on the DNA are not certain, so only TCRdb's listed CDR3 is given. V usage is TRBV7-5 and J usage is TRBJ2-6; the table's D call, TRBD1, has no DNA check behind it. TRBV7-5 is a documented pseudogene. The CDR3 sequence runs 18 residues, both termini included. CDR3: CISVPEAYKGAGANVLTF.

This clonotype was seen more than once but under ten times. The chain links TRBV7-8 to TRBJ2-7; a possible D gene is TRBD2 (7 bases). Trimming pared 4 bases from V and 2 bases from J, leaving 18 bases between. Germline assignment: CDR1 SGHVS and CDR2 FQNEAQ. The CDR3 loop spans 16 amino acids. CDR3 sequence: CASSYSGGAPTYEQYF. The DNA of the CDR3 is TGTGCCAGCAGCTATAGTGGGGGGGCTCCGACCTACGAGCAGTACTTC.

As for this clonotype: A much bigger clone sits one base away, suggesting this may be a read error. This chain uses TRBV3-1 with TRBJ2-7; D might be TRBD1 or TRBD2, each matching 5 bases. Trimming shortened V by 2 bases and J by 7 bases, and 9 bases separated the two germline ends. From germline, CDR1 is LGHDT and CDR2 YNNKEL (reference sequence). The CDR3 extends over 12 amino acids. Here the CDR3 reads CASSQRWGEQYF. CDR3 nucleotide sequence: TGTGCCAGCAGCCAAAGGTGGGGGGAGCAGTACTTC.

This clonotype was counted ten times or more. The chain links TRBV20-1 to TRBJ1-6; D gene uncertain. V was trimmed by 4 bases and J by 7 bases, leaving 14 bases between them. The germline CDR1 and CDR2 sequences are DFQATT and SNEGSKA (reference sequence). The CDR3 is 14 residues long. In nucleotides, the CDR3 is TGCAGTGCTACTAAGCGGGAGCCCAATTCACCCCTCCACTTT. This codes for CSATKREPNSPLHF.

This clonotype was recorded a few times. The chain is built from TRBV4-3 and TRBJ2-1; tentative D call: TRBD1 (5 bases). V was pared by 0 bases and J by 0 bases, with 9 bases between. Per germline, CDR1 LGHNA and CDR2 YSLEER. The CDR3 runs to 16 residues. CDR3 DNA: TGCGCCAGCAGCCAAGATCAGGGAACCTCCTACAATGAGCAGTTCTTC. As protein: CASSQDQGTSYNEQFF.

This clonotype was seen a handful of times. The genes are TRBV12-3 or TRBV12-4 and TRBJ2-7; 9 bases agree with TRBD1. The CDR3 is 15 amino acids. The V gene end was trimmed by 6 bases and the J gene end by 3 bases; junction bases not matched to a gene: 9. The CDR3 DNA follows: TGTGCCAGCAGCATAGGGTGGACAGGGGTCTACGAGCAGTACTTC. This sequence encodes CASSIGWTGVYEQYF.

The chain recombines TRBV19 with TRBJ2-2; TRBD1 might be the D (5 bases). CDR3 length equals 14 residues. V gave up 4 bases and J gave up 5 bases, with 11 bases separating them. Germline CDR1 is LNHDA and CDR2 is SQIVND (reference sequence). In DNA form, the CDR3 reads TGTGCCAGTAGTAACGGACATCTGACCGGGGAGCTGTTTTTT. As protein: CASSNGHLTGELFF.

Points on this clonotype: This CDR3 is missing its conserved last phenylalanine or tryptophan, likely due to a read error. The chain joins TRBV28 to TRBJ2-5, with 9 bases matching TRBD2. The ends lost 6 bases at V and 3 bases at J; junction bases unmatched: 2. Per the germline V gene, CDR1 is MDHEN and CDR2 is SYDVKM. The length of the CDR3 is 13 residues. This CDR3 is CASSAGGEETQYL. For the CDR3, the DNA is TGTGCCAGCAGCGCGGGGGGGGAAGAGACCCAGTACCTC.

The chain combines TRBV20-1 with TRBJ2-3; 9 bases align to TRBD1. Trimming at V came to 4 bases and at J to 11 bases, leaving 7 bases not matched to a gene. The CDR3 totals 12 residues. CDR1 is DFQATT, CDR2 SNEGSKA, per germline (reference sequence). CDR3 residues: CSATQTGGRQYF. Here the CDR3 DNA reads TGCAGTGCTACGCAGACAGGGGGGCGGCAGTATTTT.

The chain uses TRBV11-2 and TRBJ2-7; unclear D gene. The CDR3 has 15 amino acids. CDR1 is SGHAT and CDR2 is FQNNGV in the germline V gene. V lost 0 bases, J lost 3 bases, and 12 bases lay in between. In DNA form, the CDR3 reads TGTGCCAGCAGCTTAGACGGCAGACCTCGCTACGAGCAGTACTTC. Translated: CASSLDGRPRYEQYF.

This clonotype was counted only a few times. The V gene is TRBV7-2, the J gene TRBJ2-7, with D perhaps TRBD2 (5 bases). Deletions cut 3 bases from V and 2 bases from J, with 11 bases between. Germline CDR1 SGHTA, CDR2 FQGNSA. The CDR3 has 14 amino acids. The CDR3 spells CASSFGGDPYEQYF. CDR3 sequence (DNA): TGTGCCAGCAGCTTCGGAGGAGACCCCTACGAGCAGTACTTC.

V gene TRBV5-1 combines with J gene TRBJ2-1; 7 positions match TRBD1. The V segment lost 3 bases and the J segment 0 bases; nucleotides outside the gene matches: 3. The length of the CDR3 is 15 residues. CDR1 is SGHRS and CDR2 is YFSETQ in the germline V gene. The CDR3 region is CASSWGQSSYNEQFF. CDR3 DNA: TGCGCCAGCAGCTGGGGACAGAGCTCCTACAATGAGCAGTTCTTC.

This chain connects TRBV11-2 to TRBJ2-1; 12 bases agree with TRBD2. CDR3 size: 19 residues. Germline V gene lookup returns CDR1 SGHAT and CDR2 FQNNGV. V lost 4 bases to trimming and J lost 6 bases; unmatched junction nucleotides: 16. The CDR3 loop is CASSYRALAGGPMGNEQFF. The CDR3, as DNA: TGTGCCAGCAGCTACCGGGCCCTAGCGGGAGGGCCGATGGGCAATGAGCAGTTCTTC.

A few counts support this clonotype. The chain combines TRBV20-1 with TRBJ2-1, with a weak D call TRBD2 (7 bases). The length of the CDR3 is 12 residues. The germline gives CDR1 DFQATT, CDR2 SNEGSKA (reference sequence). The V and J ends lost 3 bases and 9 bases respectively, with 12 bases between them. The CDR3 DNA reads TGCAGTGCTAGGCGAGGGGGGGGTGAGCAGTTCTTC. As protein: CSARRGGGEQFF.

The CDR3 nucleotides are TGCAGCGTTGAAGCGGGAGTGGGAGATGAGCAGTTCTTC. Residues: CSVEAGVGDEQFF. This chain uses TRBV29-1 with TRBJ2-1; D perhaps matches TRBD2 (6 bases). CDR1 is SQVTM, CDR2 ANQGSEA, per germline. The ends were cut back, 1 base at V and 8 bases at J, with 12 bases in the middle. The CDR3 sequence is 13 residues long.

This clonotype was counted between two and nine times. The chain combines TRBV5-6 with TRBJ2-7, with D perhaps TRBD1 (6 bases). This CDR3 is 16 amino acids long. V was trimmed by 6 bases and J by 1 base, leaving 20 bases between them. CDR1 is SGHDT and CDR2 is YYEEEE in the germline V gene. The CDR3 reads CASINSAGVRSYEQYF. In DNA form, the CDR3 reads TGTGCCAGCATCAATTCCGCAGGGGTTAGATCCTACGAGCAGTACTTC.

V is TRBV20-1 and J is TRBJ2-4; TRBD2 is a possible D gene (6 bases). Germline V gives CDR1 DFQATT, CDR2 SNEGSKA (reference sequence). Trimming shortened V by 3 bases and J by 6 bases, and 12 bases separated the two germline ends. The CDR3 is 13 residues long. CDR3 region: CSASGRTRNIQYF. Written as DNA, the CDR3 is TGCAGTGCTAGCGGGAGAACGAGAAACATTCAGTACTTC.

This clonotype was counted many times. This chain links TRBV20-1 with TRBJ1-4; maybe TRBD1 (5 bases). Germline loops: CDR1 DFQATT, CDR2 SNEGSKA (reference sequence). There are 12 residues in the CDR3. V lost 6 bases and J 5 bases, leaving 10 bases between the germline ends. The CDR3 DNA reads TGCAGTGCCCAGGGAGAAAATGAAAAACTGTTTTTT. Amino acids: CSAQGENEKLFF.

This clonotype was seen a handful of times. The chain recombines TRBV6-1 with TRBJ1-1, with TRBD1 matching over 7 bases. The CDR3 is 13 amino acids. The V gene end was trimmed by 7 bases and the J gene end by 2 bases; junction bases not matched to a gene: 4. The germline V gene has CDR1 MNHNS and CDR2 SASEGT. The CDR3 sequence is CASTRTGNTEAFF. CDR3 nucleotide sequence: TGTGCCAGCACTCGGACAGGCAACACTGAAGCTTTCTTT.

This clonotype was seen more than once but under ten times. The chain couples TRBV7-6 to TRBJ2-7; 7 nucleotides align to TRBD1. V lost 2 bases and J lost 7; bases outside the gene matches: 8. This CDR3 spans 14 amino acids. Germline V gives CDR1 SGHVS, CDR2 FNYEAQ. CDR3 amino acids: CASSLQTGAQEQYF. In DNA, the CDR3 is TGTGCCAGCAGCTTACAAACAGGGGCACAGGAGCAGTACTTC.

The chain joins TRBV5-1 to TRBJ2-1, with a tentative D call TRBD2 (7 bases). Germline CDR1 SGHRS, CDR2 YFSETQ. CDR3 length: 16 amino acids. V lost 1 base to trimming and J lost 2 bases, with 13 bases between them. The CDR3 protein is CASSLWGGTTYNEQFF. In DNA form, the CDR3 reads TGCGCCAGCAGCTTGTGGGGGGGCACTACCTACAATGAGCAGTTCTTC.